The TCR beta chain under discussion was sequenced for a study of regulatory T cells in long-lasting Graves disease. Study results and limitations: Repertoires from persistent disease leaned toward TRBV28, TRBJ1-2 and TRBJ2-5.

Germline lookup yields CDR1 MDHEN and CDR2 SYDVKM. The trim removed 5 bases at V and 4 bases at J, leaving 3 bases unmatched. The CDR3 extends over 16 amino acids. As for this clonotype: What it recognizes is unknown.

Time point of the sample: newly diagnosed GD, antithyroid drugs for less than 3 months. The TCR library was prepared using RNA isolated from PBMCs. The diagnosis of Graves' disease used American Thyroid Association guidelines. Through Arm-PCR of CDR3 regions and iRepertoire HTBI primers, TCR beta libraries were built. TCRdb analysed the multiplex PCR reads with MiXCR anew, one entry per CDR3 protein. The table has about 560,000 distinct CDR3 sequences, 15% to 20% seen once; the top ten hold more than 10%. These data also formed part of another study, on T cells in Graves' hyperthyroidism and ophthalmopathy. That study reports: Most thyroid clonotypes that were expanded above 0.001 also turned up in blood.

This material consisted of peripheral blood mononuclear cells (PBMCs), taken at new diagnosis, from a patient treated with antithyroid drugs. The TCR originated in a young man with Graves disease. This chain links TRBV28 with TRBJ1-6; 12 nucleotides align to TRBD1. CDR3 residues: CASSRGQGAYNSPLHF. Written as DNA, the CDR3 is TGTGCCAGCAGTAGGGGACAGGGGGCATATAATTCACCCCTCCACTTT.